Presented here are 30 T cell receptor beta chains from one specimen sequenced in a study of cytomegalovirus exposure and HLA in healthy donors. The PCR made use of 60 Vbeta and 13 Jbeta primers. TCRdb keeps only in-frame clones here, not all; method: immunoSEQ multiplex PCR. The sample yields more than 100,000 clones, of which the top ten take up 3.6%. The sequencing input was PBMCs. The receptors were sampled from a young man in good health and CMV-seronegative.

The V call is TRBV7-9, the J call TRBJ2-2, with D possibly matching TRBD1 (5 bases). This CDR3 contains 15 residues. The germline V and J ends were trimmed by 3 bases and 1 base, with 9 bases remaining between them. CDR1 is SEHNR, CDR2 FQNEAQ, per germline (reference sequence). Here the CDR3 DNA reads TGTGCCAGCAGCTTGTACAGGCGGAACACCGGGGAGCTGTTTTTT. Its translation is CASSLYRRNTGELFF.

CDR3 in amino acids: CASSFPGEIQPQHF. CDR3 bases: TGTGCCAGCAGCTTTCCTGGGGAGATCCAGCCCCAGCATTTT. The rearrangement joins TRBV7-9 to TRBJ1-5; D ambiguous. The CDR3 is 14 amino acids. V lost 3 bases and J lost 7, with 13 bases in between. Germline CDR1 reads SEHNR; CDR2 reads FQNEAQ (reference sequence).

V usage is TRBV7-9 and J usage is TRBJ2-3; the match to TRBD2 covers 7 bases. CDR1 and CDR2 (germline): SEHNR, FQNEAQ (reference sequence). J gave up 2 bases and V 4 bases, and 9 bases lay outside the gene matches. The CDR3 contains 16 residues. CDR3 residues: CASSYPGGRHTDTQYF. CDR3 nucleotide sequence: TGTGCCAGCAGCTACCCGGGAGGCAGACACACAGATACGCAGTATTTT.

The CDR3 bases are TGTGCCAGCAGCTTAGCGGGGGGGACAGGGGGCGATCCTGGAAACACCATATATTTT. Its translation is CASSLAGGTGGDPGNTIYF. The J gene is TRBJ1-3, the V gene TRBV7-9; 12 nucleotides align to TRBD1. V was pared by 0 bases and J by 2 bases, with 8 bases of the junction left unmatched. Germline CDR1 SEHNR, CDR2 FQNEAQ (reference sequence). The length of the CDR3 is 19 residues.

This chain connects TRBV25-1 to TRBJ1-6, with 12 bases identical to TRBD1. V lost 6 bases to trimming and J lost 7 bases; unmatched junction nucleotides: 10. Germline V gene lookup returns CDR1 MGHDK and CDR2 SYGVNS. The CDR3 is 17 amino acids. The CDR3 loop reads CASSRDRGRGDNSPLHF. For the CDR3, the DNA is TGTGCCAGCAGCCGGGACAGGGGGCGCGGGGACAATTCACCCCTCCACTTT.

The chain recombines TRBV4-1 with TRBJ2-3; 10 bases align to TRBD2. The length of the CDR3 is 17 residues. The V segment lost 0 bases and the J segment 4 bases; nucleotides outside the gene matches: 7. In germline, CDR1 is MGHRA, CDR2 YSYEKL. CDR3 region: CASSQDKSGRVADTQYF. The CDR3 nucleotides read TGCGCCAGCAGCCAAGACAAGAGCGGGAGGGTTGCAGATACGCAGTATTTT.

V is TRBV27 and J is TRBJ2-7; D gene uncertain. The germline CDR1 and CDR2 sequences are MNHEY and SMNVEV (reference sequence). Trimming removed 6 bases from V and 3 bases from J, with 6 bases in between. The CDR3 covers 11 residues. CDR3 protein: CASSGNYEQYF. CDR3 DNA sequence: TGTGCCAGCAGCGGTAACTACGAGCAGTACTTC.

V is TRBV18 and J is TRBJ1-3; maybe TRBD1 (5 bases). CDR3 length equals 17 residues. Per germline, CDR1 KGHSH and CDR2 LQKENI. Trimming took off 6 bases at V and 1 base at J, with 19 bases between the two ends. The CDR3 here is CASSHLGQGTSGNTIYF. The DNA for the CDR3 is TGTGCCAGCTCGCACCTTGGGCAGGGAACTTCTGGAAACACCATATATTTT.

The rearrangement joins TRBV18 to TRBJ1-2; D gene unclear. CDR1 KGHSH and CDR2 LQKENI come from the germline V gene. This CDR3 has 14 residues. V lost 3 bases and J 2 bases, leaving 10 bases between the germline ends. The CDR3 DNA reads as TGTGCCAGCTCACCCCTGGAGGAAAACTATGGCTACACCTTC. Amino acids: CASSPLEENYGYTF. Combining the CDR3 with reference TRBV18 and TRBJ1-2 gives the whole variable domain NAGVMQNPRHLVRRRGQEARLRCSPMKGHSHVYWYRQLPEEGLKFMVYLQKENIIDESGMPKERFSAEFPKEGPSILRIQQVVRGDSAAYFCASSPLEENYGYTFGSGTRLTVV.

V and J are TRBV6-6 and TRBJ1-1; D is perhaps TRBD1 (6 bases). The V gene lost 6 bases and the J gene lost 0 bases, with 14 bases spanning the gap. CDR1 MNHNY and CDR2 SVGAGI come from the germline V gene (reference sequence). The CDR3 loop spans 15 amino acids. The CDR3 here is CASRGAVLMNTEAFF. CDR3 coding DNA: TGTGCCAGCAGGGGGGCCGTCTTAATGAACACTGAAGCTTTCTTT.

This chain links TRBV7-8 with TRBJ1-2, with D possibly TRBD1 on 5 matching bases. The V gene lost 4 bases and the J gene lost 1 base, with 10 bases spanning the gap. Germline CDR1 and CDR2: SGHVS and FQNEAQ. This CDR3 is 14 amino acids long. CDR3 protein: CASSSETDNYGYTF. The CDR3 nucleotides are TGTGCCAGCAGCTCAGAGACAGATAACTATGGCTACACCTTC.

This chain connects TRBV6-1 to TRBJ2-5, with 8 nucleotides matching TRBD2. This CDR3 has 16 amino acids. Unmatched junction bases numbered 10, after V lost 3 bases and J lost 4 bases. Germline V gene lookup returns CDR1 MNHNS and CDR2 SASEGT. The CDR3 nucleotides read TGTGCCAGCAGTGATAGGCAGCGGGGGTGGGGAGAGACCCAGTACTTC. Its translation: CASSDRQRGWGETQYF.

CDR3: CSVQASNYGYTF. DNA of the CDR3: TGCAGCGTCCAAGCCTCGAACTATGGCTACACCTTC. The chain links TRBV29-1 to TRBJ1-2; D remains unclear. V lost 6 bases, J lost 2 bases, and 10 bases lay in between. The CDR3 extends over 12 amino acids. Germline CDR1 reads SQVTM; CDR2 reads ANQGSEA. Filled out from reference TRBV29-1 and TRBJ1-2, the complete variable domain reads SAVISQKPSRDICQRGTSLTIQCQVDSQVTMMFWYRQQPGQSLTLIATANQGSEATYESGFVIDKFPISRPNLTFSTLTVSNMSPEDSSIYLCSVQASNYGYTFGSGTRLTVV.

This chain links TRBV30 with TRBJ2-1, with 8 bases identical to TRBD1. With 2 bases clipped from V and 8 bases from J, the junction kept 8 bases outside the gene matches. CDR1 is GTSNPN, CDR2 SVGIG, per germline (reference sequence). CDR3 length: 14 residues. CDR3 sequence (DNA): TGTGCCTGGAGTCGCGGACAGGGTAGCGATGAGCAGTTCTTC. Its protein is CAWSRGQGSDEQFF.

J is TRBJ1-1 and V is TRBV6-6; 8 positions agree with TRBD1. The CDR3 has 15 residues. J lost 4 bases, V lost 6 bases, and 10 bases had no gene match. CDR1 is MNHNY and CDR2 is SVGAGI in the germline V gene (reference sequence). The CDR3 sequence is CASSPTVTGVTEAFF. CDR3 sequence (DNA): TGTGCCAGCAGCCCTACGGTGACAGGGGTCACTGAAGCTTTCTTT.

V usage is TRBV6-1 and J usage is TRBJ1-1; 8 positions match TRBD1. CDR1 and CDR2 (germline): MNHNS, SASEGT. CDR3 length: 14 amino acids. J was trimmed by 4 bases and V by 8 bases; bases with no gene match: 9. The CDR3 is CASRTGRVGTEAFF. CDR3 DNA sequence: TGTGCCAGCCGGACAGGGCGCGTGGGCACTGAAGCTTTCTTT.

The V and J genes are TRBV28 and TRBJ2-1, with a possible D match to TRBD2 (6 bases). The CDR3 totals 13 residues. Germline V lookup: CDR1 MDHEN, CDR2 SYDVKM. The ends were cut back, 7 bases at V and 4 bases at J, with 11 bases in the middle. The CDR3 protein is CASTLGGYNEQFF. The CDR3 DNA follows: TGTGCCAGCACCTTGGGAGGTTACAATGAGCAGTTCTTC.

V usage is TRBV27 and J usage is TRBJ1-1; TRBD1 might be the D (5 bases). Trimming took 0 bases from V and 5 from J, leaving 10 bases between them. CDR1 and CDR2 from the germline V gene are MNHEY and SMNVEV (reference sequence). The CDR3 consists of 14 residues. The CDR3 DNA is TGTGCCAGCAGTTTATCGGCCAGGGTTACTGAAGCTTTCTTT. This codes for CASSLSARVTEAFF.

The chain joins TRBV19 to TRBJ2-3; tentative D call: TRBD2 (5 bases). With 6 bases removed from V and 5 bases from J, the gap between germline ends came to 18 bases. The germline gives CDR1 LNHDA, CDR2 SQIVND (reference sequence). This CDR3 is built from 15 residues. The CDR3 nucleotides are TGTGCCAGTAGGGACGAACATCTCGAGGGAGATACGCAGTATTTT. Its protein is CASRDEHLEGDTQYF.

The chain is built from TRBV5-1 and TRBJ2-2, with D maybe TRBD2 (5 bases). V shed 0 bases and J shed 3 bases, with 9 bases lying between them. Germline V CDR1 and CDR2: SGHRS, YFSETQ. This CDR3 region has 15 residues. CDR3 sequence: CASSLGWRDTGELFF. Written as DNA, the CDR3 is TGCGCCAGCAGCTTGGGCTGGCGGGACACCGGGGAGCTGTTTTTT.

This chain joins TRBV6-1 and TRBJ2-1; D possibly corresponds to TRBD2 (5 bases). The ends were cut back, 7 bases at V and 10 bases at J, with 11 bases in the middle. Per germline, CDR1 MNHNS and CDR2 SASEGT. The CDR3 loop spans 11 amino acids. CDR3: CASTLRAEQFF. The DNA of the CDR3 is TGTGCCAGCACCCTGAGGGCAGAGCAGTTCTTC.

This chain connects TRBV6-5 to TRBJ2-1; 8 bases map to TRBD2. This CDR3 has 14 residues. Per the germline V gene, CDR1 is MNHEY and CDR2 is SVGAGI. V shed 8 bases and J 1 base; nucleotides not matched to a gene: 4. The CDR3 sequence is CASGQRESYNEQFF. The CDR3 nucleotides read TGTGCCAGCGGCCAGCGGGAGTCCTACAATGAGCAGTTCTTC.

This chain connects TRBV10-2 to TRBJ1-6; weak D call: TRBD1 (5 bases). Between the trimmed V and J ends, which lost 4 bases and 7 bases, there was a span of 11 bases. CDR1 is WSHSY and CDR2 is SAAADI in the germline V gene. This CDR3 is 14 amino acids long. CDR3 in amino acids: CASSVEGRNSPLHF. The CDR3 coding sequence is TGCGCCAGCAGTGTAGAGGGGAGGAATTCACCCCTCCACTTT.

A remark on this clone: The junction differs from germline at one of its ends, possibly a read error. V and J are TRBV2 and TRBJ2-7; no clear D. The germline gives CDR1 SNHLY, CDR2 FYNNEI. The CDR3 covers 11 residues. The CDR3: CASRVADEQHF. The CDR3, as DNA: TGTGCCAGCAGGGTAGCCGACGAGCAGCACTTC.

The V call is TRBV7-2, the J call TRBJ1-5; D might be TRBD1 (5 bases). V lost 5 bases, J lost 0 bases, and 11 bases lay in between. This CDR3 is 15 amino acids long. The germline gives CDR1 SGHTA, CDR2 FQGNSA. CDR3 protein: CASSPRQSSNQPQHF. For the CDR3, the DNA is TGTGCCAGCAGCCCTCGACAGAGTAGCAATCAGCCCCAGCATTTT.

V usage is TRBV2 and J usage is TRBJ1-2; D gene uncertain. CDR1 is SNHLY and CDR2 is FYNNEI in the germline V gene. The CDR3 covers 12 residues. Trimming cost V 7 bases and J 6 bases, with 12 bases left between them. CDR3: CASTPGQNGYTF. The CDR3 DNA is TGTGCCAGCACCCCTGGGCAGAATGGCTACACCTTC. Full variable domain (outside the CDR3, taken from reference TRBV2 and TRBJ1-2): EPEVTQTPSHQVTQMGQEVILRCVPISNHLYFYWYRQILGQKVEFLVSFYNNEISEKSEIFDDQFSVERPDGSNFTLKIRSTKLEDSAMYFCASTPGQNGYTFGSGTRLTVV.

Turning to this clone: Other DNA sequences of this sample code for an identical CDR3. The V gene is TRBV7-2, the J gene TRBJ1-1; tentative D call: TRBD1 (5 bases). The ends were cut back, 6 bases at V and 1 base at J, with 12 bases in the middle. The CDR3 loop spans 14 amino acids. CDR1 SGHTA and CDR2 FQGNSA come from the germline V gene. The CDR3 sequence is CASRRRTQNTEAFF. The CDR3 nucleotides are TGTGCCAGCAGGCGTCGGACACAGAACACTGAAGCTTTCTTT.

The chain has TRBV10-2 and TRBJ2-7; 14 bases are a match to TRBD2. J was trimmed by 3 bases and V by 8 bases; bases with no gene match: 15. The CDR3 extends over 18 amino acids. The germline V gene encodes CDR1 WSHSY and CDR2 SAAADI. The CDR3 DNA sequence: TGCGCCAGCCGCGAGGGACTAGCGGGGGCCCGAAGGGTCTACGAGCAGTACTTC. It codes for CASREGLAGARRVYEQYF.

The chain couples TRBV18 to TRBJ1-1, with D unclear. The CDR3 length is 16 residues. Germline assignment: CDR1 KGHSH and CDR2 LQKENI. Trimming cost V 3 bases and J 2 bases, with 16 bases left between them. CDR3: CASSPDAGLTNTEAFF. DNA for the CDR3: TGTGCCAGCTCACCCGATGCGGGGTTAACTAACACTGAAGCTTTCTTT.

This chain connects TRBV25-1 to TRBJ1-5; 7 positions match TRBD1. The CDR3 is 15 residues long. V dropped 5 bases and J dropped 7; count of bases not matched to a gene: 11. The germline gives CDR1 MGHDK, CDR2 SYGVNS. The DNA of the CDR3 is TGTGCCAGCAGTACCACCGACAGGGAGGAACAGCCCCAGCATTTT. This sequence encodes CASSTTDREEQPQHF.